This T cell receptor beta chain is drawn from a study of blood T cell dynamics during melanoma immunotherapy. As for the study in general: Metastatic melanoma patients received first-line pembrolizumab or nivolumab plus ipilimumab.

Only in-frame clones appear in the TCRdb table, and some are missing; sequencing was by immunoSEQ multiplex PCR. The repertoire holds under 20,000 clones, with 70% to 90% as singletons. Details on this clone: The antigen is unknown.

V lost 2 bases and J 2 bases, leaving 11 bases between the germline ends. The CDR3 is 15 amino acids. Germline CDR1 and CDR2: MNHEY and SVGAGI. Time point reported: week 3, after first cycle of checkpoint inhibitor. Response was assessed by RECIST 1.1 at 12 weeks, except a couple of rapid progressors. Study conclusions and caveats: Clones driving repertoire changes may be melanoma-specific or general immune activation.

This sample comprised blood, obtained from a patient treated with checkpoint blockade. This sequence was found in a human donor with melanoma. The rearrangement uses TRBV6-5 and TRBJ2-3, with D maybe TRBD2 (5 bases). DNA of the CDR3: TGTGCCAGCAGTTACGGTACTAGTCCCACAGATACGCAGTATTTT. This translates into CASSYGTSPTDTQYF.